The sequence of this T cell receptor beta chain was determined in a study of T-cell reconstitution after alpha-beta-depleted transplantation in children. V dropped 2 bases and J dropped 6; count of bases not matched to a gene: 3. The CDR3 has 14 amino acids. Per germline, CDR1 MGHRA and CDR2 YSYEKL. This clonotype occurred a few times. Preparing the TCRbeta library involved the use of unique molecular identifiers. TCRdb reprocessed the PCR reads with MiXCR, giving one entry per CDR3 protein. Of 330,000 or so distinct CDR3 sequences in the sample, approximately 10% were seen once. This sample comprised PBMCs from the stem cell graft donor, obtained from the stem cell graft. The sequence came from a human donor who donated a stem cell graft to a child with acute lymphoblastic leukemia. The rearrangement links TRBV4-1 to TRBJ2-2; 7 nucleotides match TRBD1. DNA for the CDR3: TGCGCCAGCAGCCAACTTCAGGGGGCCGGGGAGCTGTTTTTT. Translated: CASSQLQGAGELFF.